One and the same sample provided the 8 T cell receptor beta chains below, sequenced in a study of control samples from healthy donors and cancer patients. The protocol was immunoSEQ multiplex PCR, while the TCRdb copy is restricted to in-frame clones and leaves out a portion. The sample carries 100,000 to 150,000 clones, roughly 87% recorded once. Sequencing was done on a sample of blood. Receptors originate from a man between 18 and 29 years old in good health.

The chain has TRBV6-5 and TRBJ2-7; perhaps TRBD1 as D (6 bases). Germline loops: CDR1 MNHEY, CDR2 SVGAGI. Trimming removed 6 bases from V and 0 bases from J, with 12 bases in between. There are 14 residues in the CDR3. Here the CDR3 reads CASSSRGASYEQYF. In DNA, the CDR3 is TGTGCCAGCAGCAGCAGGGGAGCCTCCTACGAGCAGTACTTC.

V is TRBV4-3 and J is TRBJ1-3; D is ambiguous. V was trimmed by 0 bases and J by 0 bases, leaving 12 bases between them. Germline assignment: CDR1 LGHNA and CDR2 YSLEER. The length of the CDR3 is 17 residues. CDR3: CASSQEASGNSGNTIYF. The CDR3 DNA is TGCGCCAGCAGCCAAGAGGCCTCCGGCAACTCTGGAAACACCATATATTTT.

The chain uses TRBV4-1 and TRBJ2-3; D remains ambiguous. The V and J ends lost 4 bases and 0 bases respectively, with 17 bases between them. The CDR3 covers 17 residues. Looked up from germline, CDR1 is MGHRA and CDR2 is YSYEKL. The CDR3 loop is CASSLTDGRSSTDTQYF. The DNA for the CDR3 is TGCGCCAGCAGCCTTACAGATGGTAGATCCAGCACAGATACGCAGTATTTT.

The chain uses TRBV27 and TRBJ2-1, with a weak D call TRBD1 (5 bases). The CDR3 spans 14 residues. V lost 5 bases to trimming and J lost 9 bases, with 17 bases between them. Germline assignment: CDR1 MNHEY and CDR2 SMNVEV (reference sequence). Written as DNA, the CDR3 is TGTGCCAGCAGTCCGAGGACACCCCAATCTGAGCAGTTCTTC. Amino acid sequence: CASSPRTPQSEQFF.

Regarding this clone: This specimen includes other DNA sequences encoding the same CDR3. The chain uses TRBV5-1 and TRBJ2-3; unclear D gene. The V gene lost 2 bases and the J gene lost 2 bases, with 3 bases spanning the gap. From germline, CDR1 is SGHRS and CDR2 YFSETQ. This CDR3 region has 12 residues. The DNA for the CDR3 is TGCGCCAGCAGCTTCTCCACAGATACGCAGTATTTT. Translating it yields CASSFSTDTQYF.

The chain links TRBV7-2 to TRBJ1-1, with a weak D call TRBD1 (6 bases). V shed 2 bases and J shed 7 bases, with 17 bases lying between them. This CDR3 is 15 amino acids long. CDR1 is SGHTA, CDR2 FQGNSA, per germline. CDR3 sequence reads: CASSLHLGRGSEAFF. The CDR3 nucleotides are TGTGCCAGCAGCTTACACCTCGGCAGGGGCAGTGAAGCTTTCTTT.

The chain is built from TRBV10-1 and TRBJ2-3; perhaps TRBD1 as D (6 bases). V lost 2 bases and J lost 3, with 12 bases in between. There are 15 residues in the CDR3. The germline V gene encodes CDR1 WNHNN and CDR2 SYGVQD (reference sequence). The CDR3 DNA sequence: TGCGCCAGCAGTGAGCGGGACATTTGGACAGATACGCAGTATTTT. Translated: CASSERDIWTDTQYF.

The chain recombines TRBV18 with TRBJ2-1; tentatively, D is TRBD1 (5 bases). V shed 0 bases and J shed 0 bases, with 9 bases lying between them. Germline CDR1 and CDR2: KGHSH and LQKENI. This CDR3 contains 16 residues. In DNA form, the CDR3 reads TGTGCCAGCTCACCACCGGGCAGGGACTCCTACAATGAGCAGTTCTTC. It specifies CASSPPGRDSYNEQFF. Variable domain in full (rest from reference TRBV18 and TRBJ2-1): NAGVMQNPRHLVRRRGQEARLRCSPMKGHSHVYWYRQLPEEGLKFMVYLQKENIIDESGMPKERFSAEFPKEGPSILRIQQVVRGDSAAYFCASSPPGRDSYNEQFFGPGTRLTVL.